Listed below are T cell receptor beta chains from one sample, sequenced in a study of regulatory T cells in long-lasting Graves disease. Via MiXCR, TCRdb re-called the multiplex PCR reads, giving one row per CDR3 protein. The sample consists of a few hundred thousand distinct CDR3 sequences, roughly 12% of them appearing once. These data were also reused for a study on T cells in Graves' hyperthyroidism and ophthalmopathy.

The material sequenced was peripheral blood mononuclear cells (PBMCs), taken at new diagnosis, from a patient treated with antithyroid drugs. The receptors here all came from a young man with Graves disease. Both conserved end residues are part of each CDR3. Fields, in order: J gene, D gene, V gene, clone size, CDR3 protein, CDR3 DNA. D genes are given only for firm matches. The size field is filled for only some rows; it gives once, few, many or a size class.

TRBJ1-1 NA TRBV10-1 many CASSEYIQGEAFF TGCGCCAGCAGTGAGTATATTCAGGGAGAAGCTTTCTTT
TRBJ2-7 NA TRBV7-2 many CASSLSFKSSYEQYF TGTGCCAGCAGCTTATCGTTCAAGAGCTCCTACGAGCAGTACTTC
TRBJ1-1 NA TRBV7-9 NA CASSEMGRGNTEAFF TGTGCCAGCAGTGAAATGGGTCGAGGGAACACTGAAGCTTTCTTT
TRBJ2-5 TRBD2 TRBV11-3 many CASSLGGLAATETQYF TGTGCCAGCAGCTTAGGGGGACTAGCGGCAACAGAGACCCAGTACTTC
TRBJ1-2 TRBD1 TRBV7-3 many CASSETGGYGYTF TGTGCCAGCAGTGAGACAGGGGGCTATGGCTACACCTTC
TRBJ2-6 NA TRBV19 few CASSIDGGANVLTF TGTGCCAGTAGTATTGACGGGGGGGCCAACGTCCTGACTTTC
TRBJ1-4 TRBD1 TRBV29-1 few CSVVLQGAREKLFF TGCAGCGTTGTCCTACAGGGGGCCCGAGAAAAACTGTTTTTT
TRBJ1-5 TRBD1 TRBV25-1 many CASSTGTGGFSNQPQHF TGTGCCAGCAGCACCGGGACAGGGGGCTTTAGCAATCAGCCCCAGCATTTT
TRBJ2-7 TRBD2 TRBV15 many CATSSRLAGYEQYF TGTGCCACCAGCAGCCGACTAGCTGGGTACGAGCAGTACTTC
TRBJ2-3 NA TRBV9 few CASSASPATQYF TGTGCCAGCAGCGCAAGTCCTGCTACGCAGTATTTT
TRBJ2-4 NA TRBV28 many CASIPAIAKNIQYF TGTGCCAGCATCCCCGCTATAGCCAAAAACATTCAGTACTTC
TRBJ1-1 NA TRBV7-9 NA CASSSYIALGNTEAFF TGTGCCAGCAGCTCATACATCGCCTTGGGGAACACTGAAGCTTTCTTT
TRBJ2-1 NA TRBV29-1 many CSVDSASLGFF TGCAGCGTTGATTCGGCTAGCTTGGGGTTCTTC
TRBJ1-1 NA TRBV29-1 NA CSVLHPGVGEAFF TGCAGCGTTCTACACCCAGGGGTTGGAGAAGCTTTCTTT
TRBJ2-2 TRBD2 TRBV9 many CASSVTGGETGELFF TGTGCCAGCAGCGTAACGGGGGGGGAGACCGGGGAGCTGTTTTTT
TRBJ1-6 NA TRBV27 NA CASRASRGSPLHF TGTGCCAGCAGAGCGTCGCGGGGTTCACCCCTCCACTTT
TRBJ2-3 TRBD2 TRBV20-1 many CSARDQAAGGTDTQYF TGCAGTGCTAGAGATCAGGCAGCGGGAGGGACAGATACGCAGTATTTT
TRBJ2-1 NA TRBV27 many CASSLLNNEQFF TGTGCCAGCAGTTTACTCAACAATGAGCAGTTCTTC
TRBJ1-6 NA TRBV20-1 NA CSASTDLYNSPLHF TGCAGTGCTAGCACAGATCTGTATAATTCACCCCTCCACTTT
TRBJ2-1 TRBD1 TRBV6-2/TRBV6-3 many CASSYAQGSIKPAQFF TGTGCCAGCAGTTACGCACAGGGGTCCATCAAGCCGGCGCAGTTCTTC
TRBJ2-7 TRBD1 TRBV20-1 many CSARPPTGDVRSYEQYF TGCAGTGCTAGACCTCCGACAGGGGACGTAAGGTCCTACGAGCAGTACTTC
TRBJ2-2 NA TRBV24-1 few CATSDPTQNTGELFF TGTGCCACCAGTGACCCCACCCAGAACACCGGGGAGCTGTTTTTT
TRBJ2-1 TRBD2 TRBV6-1 NA CASSQLPPGLAGGGFGNNEQFF TGTGCCAGCAGCCAACTTCCCCCGGGACTAGCGGGAGGGGGGTTTGGGAACAATGAGCAGTTCTTC
TRBJ2-7 TRBD2 TRBV9 few CTSSVEGTSHYEQYF TGTACCAGCAGCGTAGAAGGGACTAGTCACTACGAGCAGTACTTC
TRBJ1-6 NA TRBV12-3/TRBV12-4 many CASSLDNNSPLHF TGTGCCAGCAGTTTAGATAATAATTCACCCCTCCACTTT
TRBJ1-4 NA TRBV2 many CASSEWRETKLFF TGTGCCAGCAGTGAATGGCGGGAGACCAAACTGTTTTTT
TRBJ2-3 TRBD1 TRBV6-2/TRBV6-3 NA CASSYRGQGPDTQYF TGTGCCAGCAGTTACAGGGGACAGGGACCAGATACGCAGTATTTT
TRBJ2-1 NA TRBV28 many CASGQKYNEQFF TGTGCCAGCGGGCAGAAGTACAATGAGCAGTTCTTC
TRBJ2-3 TRBD2 TRBV10-2 NA CASQLAGGDTQYF TGCGCCAGCCAACTAGCGGGAGGAGATACGCAGTATTTT
TRBJ2-1 TRBD1 TRBV29-1 many CSGDRDRARDEQFF TGCAGCGGTGACCGGGACAGGGCGCGGGATGAGCAGTTCTTC
TRBJ2-5 TRBD2 TRBV20-1 many CSAYPISGKETQYF TGCAGTGCTTACCCGATTAGCGGGAAAGAGACCCAGTACTTC
TRBJ2-7 NA TRBV13 many CASSLGSGFSSYEQYF TGTGCCAGCAGCTTAGGATCCGGGTTTAGCTCCTACGAGCAGTACTTC
TRBJ1-3 NA TRBV5-5 NA CASSPVGRGSGNTIYF TGTGCCAGCAGCCCAGTGGGTAGGGGATCGGGAAACACCATATATTTT
TRBJ2-7 TRBD1 TRBV29-1 many CSVVSGTGLRNEQYF TGCAGCGTTGTATCAGGGACAGGTCTTCGAAACGAGCAGTACTTC
TRBJ1-5 NA TRBV12-3/TRBV12-4 NA CASSLGLRGNQPQHF TGTGCCAGCAGTTTAGGTCTCAGGGGCAATCAGCCCCAGCATTTT
TRBJ2-5 NA TRBV28 many CASSPLPPLNKQETQYF TGTGCCAGCAGTCCCCTCCCCCCCTTAAATAAGCAAGAGACCCAGTACTTC
TRBJ2-2 TRBD2 TRBV3-1 NA CASSQGRLAGRTGELFF TGTGCCAGCAGCCAAGGGAGACTAGCGGGTAGGACCGGGGAGCTGTTTTTT
TRBJ1-2 NA TRBV12-3/TRBV12-4 many CASSFHGSEEYGYTF TGTGCCAGCAGTTTCCACGGGTCTGAGGAGTATGGCTACACCTTC
TRBJ2-5 TRBD2 TRBV2 many CATLLAGAETQYF TGTGCCACTCTCTTAGCGGGAGCAGAGACCCAGTACTTC
TRBJ2-7 TRBD1 TRBV20-1 few CSASLDRGEQYF TGCAGTGCTAGCCTAGACAGGGGCGAGCAGTACTTC
TRBJ2-2 NA TRBV5-1 few CASSPEGRVTGELFF TGCGCCAGCAGCCCGGAGGGGCGGGTCACCGGGGAGCTGTTTTTT
TRBJ2-5 TRBD1 TRBV12-3/TRBV12-4 many CASRPEGAGTQYF TGTGCCAGCAGGCCCGAGGGGGCGGGGACCCAGTACTTC
TRBJ1-1 NA TRBV5-1 NA CASSLDPEVTEAFF TGCGCCAGCAGCTTGGACCCTGAGGTCACTGAAGCTTTCTTT
TRBJ2-5 TRBD1 TRBV18 few CASPPGQRPETQYF TGTGCCAGCCCGCCGGGACAGCGGCCTGAGACCCAGTACTTC
TRBJ1-3 NA TRBV7-9 few CATLVGRVSGNTIYF TGTGCCACCCTGGTAGGAAGGGTCTCTGGAAACACCATATATTTT